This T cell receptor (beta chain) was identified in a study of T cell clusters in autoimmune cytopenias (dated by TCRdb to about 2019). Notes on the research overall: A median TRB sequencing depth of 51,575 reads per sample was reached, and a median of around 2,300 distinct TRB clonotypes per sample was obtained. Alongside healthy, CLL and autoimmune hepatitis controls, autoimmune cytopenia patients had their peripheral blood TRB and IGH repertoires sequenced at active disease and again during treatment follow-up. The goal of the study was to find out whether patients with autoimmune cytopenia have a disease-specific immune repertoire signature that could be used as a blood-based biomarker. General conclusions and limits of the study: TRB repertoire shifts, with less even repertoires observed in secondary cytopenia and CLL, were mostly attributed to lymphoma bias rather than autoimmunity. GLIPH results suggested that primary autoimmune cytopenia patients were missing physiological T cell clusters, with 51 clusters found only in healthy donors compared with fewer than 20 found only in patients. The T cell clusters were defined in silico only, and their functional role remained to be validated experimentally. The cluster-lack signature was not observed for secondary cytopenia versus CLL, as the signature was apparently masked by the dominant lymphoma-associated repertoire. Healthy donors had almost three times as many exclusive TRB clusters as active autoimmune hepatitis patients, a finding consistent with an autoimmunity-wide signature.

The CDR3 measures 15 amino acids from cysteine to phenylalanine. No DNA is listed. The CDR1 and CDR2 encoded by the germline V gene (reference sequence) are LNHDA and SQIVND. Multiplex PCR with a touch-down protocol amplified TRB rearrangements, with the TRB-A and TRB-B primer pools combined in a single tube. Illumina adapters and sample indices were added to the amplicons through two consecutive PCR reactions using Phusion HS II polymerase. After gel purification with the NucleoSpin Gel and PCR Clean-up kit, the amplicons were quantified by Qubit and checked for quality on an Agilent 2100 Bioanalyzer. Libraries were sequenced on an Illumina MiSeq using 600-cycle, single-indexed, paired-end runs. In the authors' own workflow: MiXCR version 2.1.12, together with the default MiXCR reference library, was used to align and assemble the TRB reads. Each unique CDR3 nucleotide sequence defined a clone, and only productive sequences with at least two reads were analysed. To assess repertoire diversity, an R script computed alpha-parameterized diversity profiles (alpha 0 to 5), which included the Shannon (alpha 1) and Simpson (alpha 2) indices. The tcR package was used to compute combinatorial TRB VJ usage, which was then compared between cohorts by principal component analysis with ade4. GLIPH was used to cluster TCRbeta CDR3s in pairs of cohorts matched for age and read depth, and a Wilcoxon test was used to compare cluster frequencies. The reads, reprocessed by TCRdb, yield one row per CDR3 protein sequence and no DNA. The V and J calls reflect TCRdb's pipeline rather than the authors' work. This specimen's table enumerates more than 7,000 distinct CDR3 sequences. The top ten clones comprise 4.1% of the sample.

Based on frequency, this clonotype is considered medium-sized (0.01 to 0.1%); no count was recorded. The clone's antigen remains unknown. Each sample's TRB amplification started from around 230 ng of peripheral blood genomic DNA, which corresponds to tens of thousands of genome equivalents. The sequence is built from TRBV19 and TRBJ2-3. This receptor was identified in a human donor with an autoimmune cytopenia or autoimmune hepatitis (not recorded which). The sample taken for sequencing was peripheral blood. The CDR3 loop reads CASSMVGMGTDTQYF.